This passage covers 5 T cell receptor beta chains from one sample sequenced in a study of Tregs in tolerant kidney transplant recipients. Sequencing used immunoSEQ multiplex PCR; TCRdb keeps in-frame clones, though not all of them. The sample yields roughly 250,000 clones, 80% to 85% seen once. The sample was CD4+ T cells from blood. The source of these receptors is a human donor in good health.

The chain combines TRBV7-2 with TRBJ1-4; D not resolved. The CDR3 contains 14 residues. Germline CDR1 is SGHTA and CDR2 is FQGNSA. The V end was cut by 5 bases, the J end by 4 bases, with 11 bases between. CDR3 coding DNA: TGTGCCAGCAGCACAAGACACGTTAATGAAAAACTGTTTTTT. Its protein is CASSTRHVNEKLFF.

The J gene is TRBJ2-5, the V gene TRBV7-3; possible D gene TRBD2, 5 bases. Germline CDR1 SGHTA, CDR2 FQGTGA. Trimming removed 5 bases from V and 7 bases from J, with 14 bases in between. The CDR3 covers 13 residues. CDR3 sequence reads: CASSPDPEGTQYF. As DNA, the CDR3 is TGTGCCAGCAGCCCCGATCCTGAGGGGACCCAGTACTTC.

The chain recombines TRBV6-5 with TRBJ1-4; 8 bases match TRBD1. CDR3 size: 14 residues. Germline V CDR1 and CDR2: MNHEY, SVGAGI. The V segment lost 6 bases and the J segment 8 bases; nucleotides outside the gene matches: 8. CDR3 nucleotides: TGTGCCAGCAGAGAGTGGACAGGGAACGAAAAACTGTTTTTT. It specifies CASREWTGNEKLFF.

The chain is built from TRBV30 and TRBJ1-1, with D uncertain. Germline CDR1 and CDR2: GTSNPN and SVGIG (reference sequence). The V and J ends lost 1 base and 2 bases respectively, with 8 bases between them. CDR3 length: 13 amino acids. DNA of the CDR3: TGTGCCTGGAGTGACACACCAAACACTGAAGCTTTCTTT. Its translation is CAWSDTPNTEAFF.

This clone was seen only once. The V and J genes are TRBV5-1 and TRBJ2-7, with D possibly called TRBD1 or TRBD2 (7 bases each). V was trimmed by 3 bases and J by 6 bases, leaving 25 bases between them. This CDR3 is built from 17 residues. Germline values: CDR1 SGHRS, CDR2 YFSETQ. The CDR3 sequence: CASSSLNRGGIVGEQYF. The CDR3 DNA follows: TGCGCCAGCAGCTCTCTGAACAGGGGAGGGATAGTCGGCGAGCAGTACTTC.